This T cell receptor beta chain was obtained from a study of cytomegalovirus exposure and HLA in healthy donors. As for the study in general: Assignment to the Caucasian-associated ancestry cluster applied to around 80% of the approximately 420 genotyped donors.

As concerns this clone: Its specificity is not known.

A multiplex PCR was run with 60 Vbeta primers and 13 Jbeta primers. Assay used: immunoSEQ multiplex PCR; TCRdb lists only in-frame clones, some missing. The sample includes over 150,000 clones, about 80% of them seen just once. V was clipped by 8 bases and J by 8 bases, with 18 bases between them. The V gene's germline CDR1 is MGHDK and CDR2 SYGVNS. The CDR3 totals 14 residues. Overall study results and limits: In the analysis, some V segments, TRBV6-2 and TRBV6-3 included, were excluded as indistinguishable. The authors considered a cluster of highly shared sequence variants likely to be a sequencing artifact. TCR beta sequences numbering roughly 18,000 were associated with HLA alleles at 0.05 false discovery rate in a later analysis.

The receptor was isolated from a man between 18 and 35 years old in good health and CMV-seropositive. This chain uses TRBV25-1 with TRBJ1-4; no clear D gene. Sample: PBMCs. CDR3: CASLEEETGEKLFF. The CDR3 DNA follows: TGTGCCAGCCTCGAGGAGGAGACGGGGGAAAAACTGTTTTTT. Filled out from reference TRBV25-1 and TRBJ1-4, the complete variable domain reads EADIYQTPRYLVIGTGKKITLECSQTMGHDKMYWYQQDPGMELHLIHYSYGVNSTEKGDLSSESTVSRIRTEHFPLTLESARPSHTSQYLCASLEEETGEKLFFGSGTQLSVL.